The clone carrying this TCR beta chain occurred a few times. For Graves' hyperthyroidism to be stable, ophthalmopathy could not progress within 18 months. Patients were excluded for uncontrolled infection, other autoimmune disease, pregnancy or lactation. The CDR3 sequence is 18 residues long. The germline V and J ends were trimmed by 0 bases and 0 bases, with 12 bases remaining between them. The V gene's germline CDR1 is MNHEY and CDR2 SVGAGI. The data were obtained in a study of T cells in Graves' hyperthyroidism and ophthalmopathy. RNA transcripts provided the source from which TCR beta CDR3 regions were amplified. A set of HTBI primers served as the primers for a first-round RT-PCR of the TCR CDR3. TCRdb reanalysed the multiplex PCR reads using MiXCR and keeps one entry per CDR3 protein. The data contain approximately 870,000 distinct CDR3 sequences, roughly 40% of them seen just once; the ten biggest clones take up approximately 8.7%.

This chain links TRBV6-5 with TRBJ2-6, with no clear D. This clonotype was sampled from a man younger than 30 with Graves' hyperthyroidism. The sequenced sample was blood. The CDR3 sequence is CASSYSRQDRSGANVLTF. The CDR3 bases are TGTGCCAGCAGTTACTCGCGGCAGGACCGCTCTGGGGCCAACGTCCTGACTTTC.